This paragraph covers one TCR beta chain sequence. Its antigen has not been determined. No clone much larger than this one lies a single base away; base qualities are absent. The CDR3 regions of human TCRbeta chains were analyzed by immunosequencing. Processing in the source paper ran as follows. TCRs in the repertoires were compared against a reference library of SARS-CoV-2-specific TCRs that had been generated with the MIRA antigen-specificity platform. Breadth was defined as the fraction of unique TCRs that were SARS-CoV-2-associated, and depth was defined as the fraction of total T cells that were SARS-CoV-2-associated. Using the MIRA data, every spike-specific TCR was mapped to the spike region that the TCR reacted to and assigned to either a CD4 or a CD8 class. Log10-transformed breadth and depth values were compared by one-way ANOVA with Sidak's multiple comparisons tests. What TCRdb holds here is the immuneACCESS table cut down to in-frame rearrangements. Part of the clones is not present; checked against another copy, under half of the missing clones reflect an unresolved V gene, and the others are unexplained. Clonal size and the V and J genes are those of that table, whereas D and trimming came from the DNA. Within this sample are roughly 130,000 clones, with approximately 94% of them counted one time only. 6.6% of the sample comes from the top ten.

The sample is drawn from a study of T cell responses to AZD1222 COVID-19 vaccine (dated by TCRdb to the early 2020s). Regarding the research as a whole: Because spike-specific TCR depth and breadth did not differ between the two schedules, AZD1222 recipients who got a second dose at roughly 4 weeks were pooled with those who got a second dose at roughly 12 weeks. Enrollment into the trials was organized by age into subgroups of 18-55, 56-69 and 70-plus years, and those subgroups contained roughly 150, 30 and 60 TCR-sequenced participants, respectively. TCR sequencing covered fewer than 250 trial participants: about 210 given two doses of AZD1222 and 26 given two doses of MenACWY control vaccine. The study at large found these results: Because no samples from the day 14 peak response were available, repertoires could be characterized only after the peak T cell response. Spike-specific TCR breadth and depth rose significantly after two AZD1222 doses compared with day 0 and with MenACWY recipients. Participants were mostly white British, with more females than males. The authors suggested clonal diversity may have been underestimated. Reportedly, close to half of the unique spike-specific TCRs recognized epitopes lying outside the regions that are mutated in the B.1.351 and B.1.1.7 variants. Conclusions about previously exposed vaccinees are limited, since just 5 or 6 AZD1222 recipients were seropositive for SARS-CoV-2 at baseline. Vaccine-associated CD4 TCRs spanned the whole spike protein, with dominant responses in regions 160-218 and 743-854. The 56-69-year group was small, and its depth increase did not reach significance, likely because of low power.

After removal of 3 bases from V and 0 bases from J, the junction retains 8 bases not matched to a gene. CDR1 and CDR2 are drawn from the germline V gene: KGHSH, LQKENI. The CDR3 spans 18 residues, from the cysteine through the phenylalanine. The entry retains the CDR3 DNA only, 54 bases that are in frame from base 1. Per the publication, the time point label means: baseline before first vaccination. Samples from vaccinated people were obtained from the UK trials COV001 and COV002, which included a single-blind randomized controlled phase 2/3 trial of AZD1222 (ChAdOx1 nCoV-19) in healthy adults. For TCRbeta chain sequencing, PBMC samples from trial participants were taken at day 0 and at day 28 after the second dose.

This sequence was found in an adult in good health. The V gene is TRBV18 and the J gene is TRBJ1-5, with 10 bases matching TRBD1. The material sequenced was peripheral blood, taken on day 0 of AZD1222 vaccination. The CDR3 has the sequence CASSPTGTGALSNQPQHF. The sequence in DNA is TGTGCCAGCTCACCGACCGGGACAGGGGCCCTTAGCAATCAGCCCCAGCATTTT.